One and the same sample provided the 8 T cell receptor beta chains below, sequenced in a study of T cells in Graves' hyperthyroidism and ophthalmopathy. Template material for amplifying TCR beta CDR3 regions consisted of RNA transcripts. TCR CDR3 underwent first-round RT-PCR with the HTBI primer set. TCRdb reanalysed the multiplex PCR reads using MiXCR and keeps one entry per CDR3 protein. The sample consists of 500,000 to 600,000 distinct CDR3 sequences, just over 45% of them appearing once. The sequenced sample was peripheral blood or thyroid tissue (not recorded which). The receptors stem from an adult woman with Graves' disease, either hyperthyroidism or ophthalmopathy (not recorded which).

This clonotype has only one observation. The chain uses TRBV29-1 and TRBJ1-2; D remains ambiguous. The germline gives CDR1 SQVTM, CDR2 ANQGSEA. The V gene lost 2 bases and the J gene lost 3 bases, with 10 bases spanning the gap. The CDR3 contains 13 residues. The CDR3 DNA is TGCAGCGTTGAAAAGTCAGCAGACTATGGCTACACCTTC. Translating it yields CSVEKSADYGYTF. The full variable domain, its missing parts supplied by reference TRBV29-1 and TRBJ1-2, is SAVISQKPSRDICQRGTSLTIQCQVDSQVTMMFWYRQQPGQSLTLIATANQGSEATYESGFVIDKFPISRPNLTFSTLTVSNMSPEDSSIYLCSVEKSADYGYTFGSGTRLTVV.

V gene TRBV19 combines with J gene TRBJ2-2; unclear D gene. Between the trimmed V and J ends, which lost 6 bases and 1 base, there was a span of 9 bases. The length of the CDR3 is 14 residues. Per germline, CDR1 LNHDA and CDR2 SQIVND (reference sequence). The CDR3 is CASRGWRNTGELFF. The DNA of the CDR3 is TGTGCCAGTAGGGGATGGAGGAACACCGGGGAGCTGTTTTTT.

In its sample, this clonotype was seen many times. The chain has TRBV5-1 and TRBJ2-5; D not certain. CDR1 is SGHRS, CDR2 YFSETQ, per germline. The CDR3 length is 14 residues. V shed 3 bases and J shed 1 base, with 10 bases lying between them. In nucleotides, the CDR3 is TGCGCCAGCAGCTCGCAGCGACTCCAAGAGACCCAGTACTTC. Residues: CASSSQRLQETQYF.

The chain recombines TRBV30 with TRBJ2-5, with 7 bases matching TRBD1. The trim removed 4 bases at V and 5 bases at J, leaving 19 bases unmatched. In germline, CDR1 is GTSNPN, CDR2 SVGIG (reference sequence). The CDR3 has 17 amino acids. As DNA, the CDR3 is TGTGCCTGGACCAACACAGGGGTCGGTGGGGCAGCGGAGACCCAGTACTTC. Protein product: CAWTNTGVGGAAETQYF.

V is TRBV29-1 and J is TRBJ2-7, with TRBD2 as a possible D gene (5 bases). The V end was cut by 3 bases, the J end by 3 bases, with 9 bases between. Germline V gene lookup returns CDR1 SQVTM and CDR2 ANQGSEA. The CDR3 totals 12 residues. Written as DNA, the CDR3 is TGCAGCGTTGAGGGCGGGTACTACGAGCAGTACTTC. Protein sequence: CSVEGGYYEQYF.

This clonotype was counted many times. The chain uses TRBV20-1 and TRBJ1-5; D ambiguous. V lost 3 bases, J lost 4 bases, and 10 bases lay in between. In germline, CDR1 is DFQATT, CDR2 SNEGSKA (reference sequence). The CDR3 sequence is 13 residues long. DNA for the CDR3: TGCAGTGCTAGTTGGCAGACAAATCAGCCCCAGCATTTT. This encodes CSASWQTNQPQHF.

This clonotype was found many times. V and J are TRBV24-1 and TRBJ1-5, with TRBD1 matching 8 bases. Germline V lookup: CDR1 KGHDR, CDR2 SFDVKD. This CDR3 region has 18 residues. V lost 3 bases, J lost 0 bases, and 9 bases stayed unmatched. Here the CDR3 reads CATSDGGQVSGSNQPQHF. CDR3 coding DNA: TGTGCCACCAGTGATGGGGGACAGGTCTCGGGTAGCAATCAGCCCCAGCATTTT.

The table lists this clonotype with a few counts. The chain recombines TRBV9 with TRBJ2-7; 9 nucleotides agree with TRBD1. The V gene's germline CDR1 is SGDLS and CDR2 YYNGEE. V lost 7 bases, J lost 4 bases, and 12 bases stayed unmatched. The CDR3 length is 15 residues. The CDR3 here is CASSPGTGTHYEQYF. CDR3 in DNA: TGTGCCAGCTCACCTGGGACAGGGACACATTACGAGCAGTACTTC.